The rows below give T cell receptor beta chains drawn from one sample of a study of identical twins. Each CDR3 protein gets one entry after TCRdb re-called the 5' RACE reads with MiXCR. The sample lists fewer than 800,000 distinct CDR3 sequences, roughly 7.1% occurring once. A further study also used this sample, focusing on yellow fever vaccine responses in identical twins.

The sample was PBMCs. The receptors derive from a young woman in good health. Each CDR3 is given with its conserved first and last residue. Size tells how often a clone was seen (once, few, many) or the class of an expanded clone, and some rows leave it out.

TRBV4-1,TRBJ2-1,.,CASPTTGRCQRSSYNEQFF
TRBV24-1,TRBJ2-7,.,CATSDKDSYRYEQYF
TRBV15,TRBJ1-1,few,CATSRDLTGPAFF
TRBV27,TRBJ2-5,few,CASSLSTSGETQYF
TRBV10-3,TRBJ2-5,few,CAISDSEGTSGGAPYF
TRBV10-3,TRBJ2-5,many,CAISESKGGRETQYF
TRBV6-2/TRBV6-3,TRBJ2-1,many,CASSYRGTSGSWIPYNEQFF
TRBV3-1,TRBJ2-1,many,CASSQGLAGSEQFF
TRBV15,TRBJ2-2,.,CATSRERYTGELFF
TRBV29-1,TRBJ1-1,few,CSTSGTSNTEAFF
TRBV11-2,TRBJ2-1,few,CASSLAGPIREQFF
TRBV29-1,TRBJ1-1,.,CSVENRLNTEAFF
TRBV5-5,TRBJ2-3,many,CASSLGLPAQATQYF
TRBV20-1,TRBJ2-1,.,CMMNSGSSYNEQFF
TRBV6-5,TRBJ2-1,.,CASSYSASGDLGPQFF
TRBV12-3/TRBV12-4,TRBJ2-7,.,CASSFPGQYEQYF
TRBV4-1,TRBJ2-2,.,CASSKVGMSGELFF
TRBV2,TRBJ2-2,.,CAFSPRDSPLENTGELFF
TRBV15,TRBJ2-2,many,CATTIGTNTGELFF
TRBV5-6,TRBJ2-3,few,CASSLAVMGGYGDTQYF
TRBV6-2/TRBV6-3,TRBJ2-5,once,CASSLELGHPSVETQYF
TRBV2,TRBJ1-6,many,CASSLQGPRYNSPLHF
TRBV7-9,TRBJ2-6,.,CASSLLPDRAGANVLTF
TRBV5-1,TRBJ2-3,many,CASSFASDTQYF
TRBV10-3,TRBJ1-1,few,CAISEAGIRGKAFF
TRBV20-1,TRBJ1-4,.,CSVQQGLNEKLFF
TRBV5-1,TRBJ1-1,many,CASSLAVGFEAFF
TRBV5-1,TRBJ2-7,few,CASSFSTGKDEQYF
TRBV29-1,TRBJ2-3,few,CSVEDWASGTSTDTQYF
TRBV12-3/TRBV12-4,TRBJ1-6,.,CASSYLGQGNSPLHF
TRBV27,TRBJ1-1,many,CASSLGQALGEAFF
TRBV4-1,TRBJ2-3,few,CASSQAAVAGDTDTQYF
TRBV11-2,TRBJ2-4,few,CASSSPTSFENIQYF